A selection of T cell receptor beta chains follows, all from one sample in a study of shared clonotypes between healthy human individuals. TCRdb's copy holds only in-frame clones and misses some; the assay was immunoSEQ multiplex PCR. Seen here are about 1.1 million clones, around three quarters observed once, and the top ten hold more than 0.5%. Sequencing was performed on memory CD4+ T cells from PBMCs. The source of these receptors is a man between 18 and 29 years old in good health. Some clones in this sample may be carry-over from other donors' samples. Both conserved end residues are part of each CDR3. Size is stated for part of the rows, as once, few or many counts, or as a class when the clone is expanded.

J gene,clone size,V gene,CDR3 protein
TRBJ1-6,.,TRBV18,CASSPTGRGHSPLHF
TRBJ1-2,.,TRBV7-2,CASSLATGGGYTF
TRBJ2-1,.,TRBV6-1,CASSGGWRWPYNEQFF
TRBJ1-2,.,TRBV9,CASSAPDGPYGYTF
TRBJ2-2,once,TRBV5-1,CASSLADRGTGELFF
TRBJ2-1,.,TRBV2,CASRLAGGEQFF
TRBJ1-4,.,TRBV19,CASSIGGARHQETF
TRBJ1-5,.,TRBV7-9,CASSLSGDSQPQHF
TRBJ1-1,.,TRBV7-8,CASGRAAANTEAFF
TRBJ1-2,many,TRBV28,CASSFGSTIKGYTF
TRBJ2-2,.,TRBV7-9,CASSPTSAGELFF
TRBJ1-2,.,TRBV28,CASGTGPYNYGYTF
TRBJ2-3,.,TRBV5-6,CASSLDPPDTQYF
TRBJ2-2,.,TRBV11-3,CASSPTGVTGELFF
TRBJ1-1,.,TRBV10-3,CAISDPGQANTEAFF
TRBJ1-1,.,TRBV7-2,CASSLGPGQGEAFF
TRBJ2-7,.,TRBV2,CASRGDLSSYEQYF
TRBJ2-6,.,TRBV18,CASSPTSGSGANVLTF
TRBJ1-2,.,TRBV4-1,CASSPLGTERTNYGYTF
TRBJ2-2,few,TRBV2,CASGPNTGELFF
TRBJ1-5,.,TRBV6-6,CASSTPSQPQHF
TRBJ1-4,.,TRBV28,CASSHDATNEKLFF
TRBJ1-2,.,TRBV27,CASRPMDRGHYYGYTF
TRBJ2-3,.,TRBV10-3,CAISGGAAGYTDTQYF
TRBJ1-2,.,TRBV2,CASRLTGGNYGYTF
TRBJ2-1,few,TRBV6-5,CASSRASGSYNEQFF
TRBJ2-3,.,TRBV9,CASSVGEGRGTDTQYF
TRBJ1-4,.,TRBV28,CASRRGGEKLFF
TRBJ2-3,.,TRBV6-1,CASSNGQGGWNTQYF
TRBJ1-2,.,TRBV9,CASSVVGQGGGYTF
TRBJ1-1,.,TRBV6-6,CASSFRGTEAFF
TRBJ2-7,.,TRBV18,CASSQRTDSYEQYF
TRBJ2-3,.,TRBV7-3,CASSLGGQDTQYF
TRBJ1-3,few,TRBV7-9,CASSSRTVLNTIYF
TRBJ2-2,.,TRBV28,CASSGRNTGELFF
TRBJ1-3,.,TRBV6-1,CASSEVGHTIYF
TRBJ2-7,.,TRBV6-1,CASSPPTGKSYEQYF
TRBJ1-4,many,TRBV4-2,CASSQGTGGFEKLFF
TRBJ2-1,.,TRBV6-5,CASSPFGRGVYEQFF
TRBJ2-3,many,TRBV29-1,CSVEGFPGGYTDTQYF
TRBJ1-2,.,TRBV29-1,CSVGMDRGIYGYTF
TRBJ2-2,many,TRBV5-1,CASSPREVPGELFF
TRBJ2-7,.,TRBV5-6,CASSLGSLYEQYF
TRBJ2-3,few,TRBV28,CASSFLGTSGSGQYF
TRBJ1-3,.,TRBV11-2,CASSLISSPGQRNTIYF
TRBJ2-2,.,TRBV7-7,CASSFGGTGELFF
TRBJ2-7,.,TRBV15,CATSQRGSAGEQYF
TRBJ1-2,few,TRBV7-9,CASSFQEYGYTF
TRBJ1-4,.,TRBV6-1,CASSAPPGTGAEKLFF
TRBJ1-2,.,TRBV6-6,CASSYPSQNYGYTF
TRBJ2-7,.,TRBV19,CASSMTAATYEQYF
TRBJ2-2,.,TRBV6-6,CASSYYLTGELFF
TRBJ2-5,few,TRBV28,CATHTIGTGGETQYF
TRBJ1-2,.,TRBV20-1,CSAKQGWAF
TRBJ2-1,many,TRBV10-2,CASRTSGINEQFF
TRBJ2-1,.,TRBV10-3,CAISERGWLDNEQFF
TRBJ2-1,.,TRBV11-2,CASSPRTSGSYEQFF